This T cell receptor (beta chain) appears in the sequencing data of a study of vaccination effects on CD4 cells after COVID-19. Study-level results: Marked contraction was observed in infection-induced and vaccine-induced clones late after vaccination. Healthy vaccinees showed cross-reactivity with common cold coronaviruses in only 1 of 255 vaccine-induced clones.

With 5 bases removed from V and 2 bases from J, the gap between germline ends came to 5 bases. The CDR3 is 12 residues long. In germline, CDR1 is SNHLY, CDR2 FYNNEI. As to this clone: Its antigen is currently unknown.

The data were produced by immunoSEQ multiplex PCR, yet TCRdb's version contains in-frame clones alone and is incomplete. This table has roughly 50,000 clones, about four fifths appearing once. With the ViraFEST assay, the study expanded antigen-specific CD4+ T cells using viral peptide pools, then sequenced them. At the end of 9 to 11 days of culture, CD4+ T cells were isolated. No vaccinee had earlier SARS-CoV-2 infection, and nucleocapsid antibodies were negative. Each well held about 2 million PBMC cultured with 7.5 to 10 ug/ml peptides and approximately 11 IU/ml IL-2. The source of this sequence is a human donor who received a COVID-19 vaccine. This sample comprised CD4+ T cells from PBMCs cultured with HCoV-OC43 spike peptides, obtained before COVID-19 vaccination. Subset of the sample: HCoV-OC43 spike overlapping peptide pool stimulation. The chain has TRBV2 and TRBJ2-3, with D hard to call. The CDR3 coding sequence is TGTGCCAGCAGTTCTTTCACAGATACGCAGTATTTT. Its translation: CASSSFTDTQYF.